Shown below are 23 T cell receptor beta chains from a single sample sequenced in a study of blood T cell repertoires in COVID-19. Generated by immunoSEQ multiplex PCR, the TCRdb table keeps only in-frame clones and is missing some. The profile shows approximately 280,000 clones, almost 85% of them singletons. The specimen was peripheral blood. These receptors were obtained from a man aged 50 to 59 with active or convalescent COVID-19.

The chain links TRBV13 to TRBJ2-7, with 10 bases that match TRBD2. The junction had 14 bases not matched to a gene; V was cut back by 0 bases and J by 6 bases. Germline loops: CDR1 PRHDT, CDR2 FYEKMQ (reference sequence). The CDR3 is made up of 18 amino acids. CDR3 sequence (DNA): TGTGCCAGCAGCTTAGGCCCGGGGTTAGCGGGAGGCAGGAGCGAGCAGTACTTC. Its translation: CASSLGPGLAGGRSEQYF.

The chain combines TRBV13 with TRBJ1-6; D is uncertain. Germline lookup yields CDR1 PRHDT and CDR2 FYEKMQ (reference sequence). This CDR3 comprises 14 residues. V lost 5 bases, J lost 13 bases, and 18 bases lay in between. CDR3 region: CASSLMRSLSPLHF. The DNA of the CDR3 is TGTGCCAGCAGCCTCATGAGGAGCCTATCCCCCCTCCACTTT.

V and J are TRBV5-1 and TRBJ2-3; D is possibly TRBD1 (5 bases). The germline V gene has CDR1 SGHRS and CDR2 YFSETQ. The CDR3 length is 17 residues. The V gene lost 0 bases and the J gene lost 0 bases, with 14 bases spanning the gap. The CDR3 coding sequence is TGCGCCAGCAGCTTGGAGGGGCGGTTGACTAGCACAGATACGCAGTATTTT. This encodes CASSLEGRLTSTDTQYF.

The chain carries TRBV3-1 (or the pseudogene TRBV3-2) and TRBJ2-1; TRBD1 matches at 7 bases. Germline loops: CDR1 LGHDT, CDR2 YNNKEL (reference sequence). V lost 5 bases and J lost 3; bases outside the gene matches: 7. CDR3 length equals 15 residues. CDR3 coding DNA: TGTGCCAGCAGCTTTACCCGGGACAGCTACAATGAGCAGTTCTTC. Translation: CASSFTRDSYNEQFF.

The chain is built from TRBV7-9 and TRBJ2-4; TRBD2 matches at 10 bases. The V gene end was trimmed by 2 bases and the J gene end by 0 bases; junction bases not matched to a gene: 7. The CDR3 contains 18 residues. CDR1 and CDR2 (germline): SEHNR, FQNEAQ (reference sequence). CDR3 protein: CASSLPPRLAGAKNIQYF. The CDR3 DNA reads as TGTGCCAGCAGCTTACCCCCTCGACTAGCGGGAGCCAAAAACATTCAGTACTTC.

The genes are TRBV28 and TRBJ1-2; D unclear. Trimming cost V 4 bases and J 0 bases, with 12 bases left between them. This CDR3 contains 15 residues. Germline V gene data show CDR1 as MDHEN and CDR2 as SYDVKM. The CDR3, as DNA: TGTGCCAGCAGTTCCATGGGCCGCTCTAACTATGGCTACACCTTC. Residues: CASSSMGRSNYGYTF.

The chain carries TRBV6-2 or TRBV6-3 and TRBJ1-1, with TRBD1 as a possible D gene (6 bases). Germline CDR1 and CDR2: MNHEY and SVGEGT. Trimming removed 4 bases at V and 2 bases at J, with 11 bases between. CDR3 length equals 14 residues. CDR3 nucleotides: TGTGCCAGCAGTTCCGGACAGTATAACACTGAAGCTTTCTTT. Its protein product is CASSSGQYNTEAFF.

This chain connects TRBV21-1 to TRBJ1-5. TRBV21-1 constitutes a pseudogene. The CDR3 is made up of 12 amino acids. The CDR3 bases are TGTGCCAGCAGGGGACTGAGGCGAGCCCAGCATTTT. Translation: CASRGLRRAQHF.

J is TRBJ1-1 and V is TRBV7-6; TRBD1 might be the D (6 bases). This CDR3 spans 13 amino acids. V lost 2 bases to trimming and J lost 4 bases, with 8 bases between them. Germline CDR1 SGHVS, CDR2 FNYEAQ. In DNA, the CDR3 is TGTGCCAGCAGCTTAATGGGGGCCACTGAAGCTTTCTTT. Protein sequence: CASSLMGATEAFF.

In its sample, this clone was seen once. The J gene is TRBJ2-1, the V gene TRBV6-1; 9 nucleotides agree with TRBD1. V lost 2 bases, J lost 15 bases, and 14 bases stayed unmatched. The CDR3 is 15 residues long. In germline, CDR1 is MNHNS, CDR2 SASEGT. The chain's CDR3 is CASSEMNGTGMKRFF. CDR3 coding DNA: TGTGCCAGCAGTGAAATGAACGGGACAGGGATGAAACGGTTCTTC.

The chain uses TRBV7-9 and TRBJ1-1; 9 nucleotides align to TRBD1. Germline-derived CDR1 and CDR2 are SEHNR and FQNEAQ (reference sequence). Trimming removed 2 bases from V and 5 bases from J; junction bases left unmatched: 6. This CDR3 has 15 residues. CDR3 loop: CASSLTGQGGTEAFF. In nucleotides, the CDR3 is TGTGCCAGCAGCTTAACGGGACAGGGTGGGACTGAAGCTTTCTTT.

V and J are TRBV11-2 and TRBJ2-1; D unresolved. CDR3 length equals 14 residues. V gave up 8 bases and J gave up 1 base, with 12 bases separating them. Germline V gene data show CDR1 as SGHAT and CDR2 as FQNNGV. CDR3 in amino acids: CASRGAPSYNEQFF. CDR3 DNA: TGTGCCAGCCGCGGCGCACCTTCCTACAATGAGCAGTTCTTC.

V is TRBV30 and J is TRBJ2-7; 7 nucleotides align to TRBD2. Germline V CDR1 and CDR2: GTSNPN, SVGIG (reference sequence). The CDR3 has 14 amino acids. V trimming: 5 bases; J trimming: 2 bases; junction bases outside the gene matches: 9. CDR3 loop: CAWGGGLAAYEQYF. In DNA, the CDR3 is TGTGCCTGGGGGGGAGGGCTAGCGGCCTACGAGCAGTACTTC.

CDR3 amino acids: CASKEQGTGNYNEQFF. The CDR3 DNA follows: TGTGCCAGCAAGGAGCAAGGGACAGGGAATTACAATGAGCAGTTCTTC. This rearrangement joins TRBV5-5 to TRBJ2-1; 9 bases agree with TRBD1. The CDR3 sequence is 16 residues long. With 6 bases clipped from V and 4 bases from J, the junction kept 11 bases outside the gene matches. Germline V gene sequence: CDR1 SGHKS, CDR2 YYEKEE (reference sequence).

A few counts support this clone. V and J are TRBV11-2 and TRBJ1-6, with D possibly being TRBD1 (5 bases). This CDR3 spans 16 amino acids. CDR1 is SGHAT and CDR2 is FQNNGV in the germline V gene. The ends were cut back, 5 bases at V and 13 bases at J, with 24 bases in the middle. CDR3 nucleotide sequence: TGTGCCAGCAGCCCAACGATAGGGGCCGCCGCGTCGCCCCTCCACTTT. It encodes CASSPTIGAAASPLHF.

The chain links TRBV7-2 to TRBJ1-2; perhaps TRBD1 as D (5 bases). CDR3 length: 15 residues. Looked up from germline, CDR1 is SGHTA and CDR2 is FQGNSA. Trimming took off 7 bases at V and 3 bases at J, with 18 bases between the two ends. The CDR3 is CASTPPQGRYYGYTF. CDR3 nucleotide sequence: TGTGCCAGCACCCCCCCTCAGGGCAGATACTATGGCTACACCTTC. Full variable domain (outside the CDR3, taken from reference TRBV7-2 and TRBJ1-2): GAGVSQSPSNKVTEKGKDVELRCDPISGHTALYWYRQSLGQGLEFLIYFQGNSAPDKSGLPSDRFSAERTGGSVSTLTIQRTQQEDSAVYLCASTPPQGRYYGYTFGSGTRLTVV.

This clone was observed a handful of times. The genes are TRBV4-1 and TRBJ2-4; D is unresolved. This CDR3 is 13 amino acids long. Germline lookup yields CDR1 MGHRA and CDR2 YSYEKL. With 1 base removed from V and 7 bases from J, the gap between germline ends came to 8 bases. The CDR3 bases are TGCGCCAGCAGCCAAGGAGGCTGGAACATTCAGTACTTC. Translating gives CASSQGGWNIQYF.

This chain uses TRBV9 with TRBJ2-2; 7 nucleotides agree with TRBD2. V dropped 0 bases and J dropped 8; count of bases not matched to a gene: 13. Germline V CDR1 and CDR2: SGDLS, YYNGEE. The CDR3 length is 17 residues. In DNA, the CDR3 is TGTGCCAGCAGCGTAGCCATCGCTAGCGGACCCACGGGGGAGCTGTTTTTT. It codes for CASSVAIASGPTGELFF.

This rearrangement joins TRBV4-2 to TRBJ1-2, with 7 bases aligning to TRBD1. This CDR3 has 18 amino acids. Germline V gene data show CDR1 as LGHNA and CDR2 as YNFKEQ. The trim removed 0 bases at V and 5 bases at J, leaving 15 bases unmatched. The CDR3 spells CASSQDRGQLLMGYGYTF. The DNA for the CDR3 is TGTGCCAGCAGCCAAGACCGGGGACAGCTTTTGATGGGTTATGGCTACACCTTC.

The V call is TRBV11-2, the J call TRBJ2-7; weak D call: TRBD2 (6 bases). The V and J ends lost 7 bases and 6 bases respectively, with 19 bases between them. This CDR3 comprises 14 residues. Per the germline V gene, CDR1 is SGHAT and CDR2 is FQNNGV. CDR3 amino acids: CASTTGVTVGEQYF. DNA for the CDR3: TGTGCCAGCACCACGGGGGTGACAGTTGGCGAGCAGTACTTC.

The chain combines TRBV19 with TRBJ2-7; 8 bases are shared with TRBD2. The CDR3 is 15 amino acids. Germline CDR1 and CDR2: LNHDA and SQIVND (reference sequence). Unmatched junction bases numbered 3, after V lost 2 bases and J lost 0 bases. The CDR3 is CASSISGSDSYEQYF. The CDR3 nucleotides are TGTGCCAGTAGTATAAGCGGGAGTGACTCCTACGAGCAGTACTTC.

This rearrangement joins TRBV9 to TRBJ1-1; the match to TRBD1 covers 7 bases. The length of the CDR3 is 15 residues. Germline trimming cut 4 bases from V and 4 bases from J; bases unmatched to any gene: 10. The V gene's germline CDR1 is SGDLS and CDR2 YYNGEE. CDR3 nucleotide sequence: TGTGCCAGCAGCCCAGGGGGTGGGGTGGGCACTGAAGCTTTCTTT. Amino acids: CASSPGGGVGTEAFF.

This chain uses TRBV7-9 with TRBJ2-3; D is unclear. The CDR3 totals 15 residues. The germline gives CDR1 SEHNR, CDR2 FQNEAQ (reference sequence). Trimming stripped 1 base from V and 5 bases from J, with 13 bases between. The CDR3 coding sequence is TGTGCCAGCAGCTTAGGTACCAGGTTAGAAGATACGCAGTATTTT. Protein sequence: CASSLGTRLEDTQYF. Full variable domain (missing parts from reference TRBV7-9 and TRBJ2-3): DTGVSQNPRHKITKRGQNVTFRCDPISEHNRLYWYRQTLGQGPEFLTYFQNEAQLEKSRLLSDRFSAERPKGSFSTLEIQRTEQGDSAMYLCASSLGTRLEDTQYFGPGTRLTVL.